This paragraph reports one TCR beta chain. Its antigen is unknown. No base quality values were provided; no much bigger clone lies one nucleotide off. The immunoSEQ Assay, a bias-controlled multiplex PCR, was used to amplify TCRbeta CDR3 regions from genomic DNA. For the original study's pipeline: The number of nucleated cells in each sample was estimated by amplification of reference gene primers within the assay. To quantify the absolute abundance of each unique TCRbeta CDR3 rearrangement, sequence reads were collapsed and filtered. Productive Simpson clonality was computed per sample as the square root of Simpson's diversity index over productive rearrangements. The immuneACCESS repertoire file appears here via TCRdb, limited to in-frame rearrangements. These files lack a portion of the clones; in checked studies, under half of the deficit traces to unresolved V genes, and the cause of the others is not known. V, J and clone size were drawn from that table, and D and trimming were deduced from the DNA. The sample has around 110,000 clones on record, roughly nine tenths of them singletons. Under 2% of the sample lies in the top ten.

These data are taken from a study of blood T cell repertoires in COVID-19 (TCRdb year 2020). Turning to the overall study: Samples covering the acute and convalescent phases of COVID-19 were provided by collaborators in the United States, Italy and Spain. The samples were drawn from two sources: the first 160 participants of the ongoing ImmuneRACE study, and some 1,300 subjects contributed by 6 global collaborators. Where available, HLA class I and class II types were taken from metadata supplied by the sample provider and were not determined by assay-based typing. The material from the prospective study consisted of cDNA or gDNA derived from T cells, B-cell-depleted T cells, or PBMCs. Sample metadata almost always included a de-identified subject ID, COVID-19 status, age in years and sex. The repertoires were released in a freely available public database intended as a resource for research on the immune response to SARS-CoV-2. Deeply sampled blood TCRbeta repertoires from subjects exposed to, actively infected with, or recovered from COVID-19 were included in the dataset. On the study overall, not on this receptor specifically: How much clinical and demographic metadata was included differed by source and by participant, and the metadata was provided uncurated.

Collaborating institutions collected whole blood in K2EDTA tubes following their own protocols. For TCRbeta analysis, collaborator samples were shipped as frozen whole blood, as isolated PBMCs, or as DNA extracted from either sample type. Reading from cysteine to phenylalanine, the CDR3 counts 14 amino acids. Only CDR3 DNA remains: 42 bases, in frame from the first base. The germline V gene provides CDR1 SGDLS and CDR2 YYNGEE. V is pared back by 0 bases and J by 3 bases, with 10 bases lying between the germline termini. The sequence joins TRBV9 to TRBJ2-7; TRBD1 is a possible D gene, resting on 5 matching bases. This clonotype was obtained from a human donor with active COVID-19. The donor label of this sample is uncertain. Sequencing input: peripheral blood. The base sequence is TGTGCCAGCAGCGTAGGGTCAGGGAACTACGAGCAGTACTTC. This encodes CASSVGSGNYEQYF. Reference TRBV9 and TRBJ2-7 proteins supply the regions before and after the CDR3; the full variable domain is: DSGVTQTPKHLITATGQRVTLRCSPRSGDLSVYWYQQSLDQGLQFLIQYYNGEERAKGNILERFSAQQFPDLHSELNLSSLELGDSALYFCASSVGSGNYEQYFGPGTRLTVT.